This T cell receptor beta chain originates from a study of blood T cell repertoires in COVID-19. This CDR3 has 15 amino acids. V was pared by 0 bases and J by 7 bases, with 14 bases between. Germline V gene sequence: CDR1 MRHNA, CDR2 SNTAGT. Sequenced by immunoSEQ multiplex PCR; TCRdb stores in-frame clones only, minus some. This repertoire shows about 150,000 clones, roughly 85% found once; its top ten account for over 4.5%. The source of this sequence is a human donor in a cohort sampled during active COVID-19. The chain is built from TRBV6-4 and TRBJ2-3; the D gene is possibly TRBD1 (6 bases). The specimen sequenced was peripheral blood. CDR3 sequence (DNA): TGTGCCAGCAGTGACTCGGTGGGGGCCGGGAATACGCAGTATTTT. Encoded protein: CASSDSVGAGNTQYF.